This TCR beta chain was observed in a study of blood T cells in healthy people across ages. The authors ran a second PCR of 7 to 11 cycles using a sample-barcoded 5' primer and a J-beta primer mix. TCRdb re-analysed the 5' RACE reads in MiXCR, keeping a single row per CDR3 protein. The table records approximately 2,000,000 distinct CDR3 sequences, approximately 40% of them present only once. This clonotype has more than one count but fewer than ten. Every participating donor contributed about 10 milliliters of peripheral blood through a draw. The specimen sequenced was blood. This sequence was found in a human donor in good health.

Written as DNA, the CDR3 is TGTGCCAGCAGCTTAGCCGGGAGCCAAGAGCAGTACTTC. Protein sequence: CASSLAGSQEQYF. The J gene is TRBJ2-5, the V gene TRBV7-8; perhaps TRBD2 as D (6 bases). The CDR3 covers 13 residues. Germline CDR1 and CDR2: SGHVS and FQNEAQ. V lost 0 bases, J lost 11 bases, and 13 bases lay in between.